This TCR beta chain was profiled in a study of CD8 T cells in Susac syndrome. An input of 0.5 to 1 ug of RNA was subjected to reverse transcription using random hexamers. With immunoSEQ multiplex PCR, TCR beta CDR3 was amplified across 54 Vbeta and 13 Jbeta. TCRdb re-called the immunoSEQ multiplex PCR reads with MiXCR, one entry per CDR3 protein. The table has roughly 180,000 distinct CDR3 sequences, about 93% seen once. V shed 1 base and J shed 6 bases, with 15 bases lying between them. CDR1 is SGHTA and CDR2 is FQGNSA in the germline V gene. The CDR3 sequence is 15 residues long. Note on this clonotype: Its antigen is as yet unknown.

Study-wide results and caveats: The study's TCR sequencing and HLA analysis covered a relatively small number of individuals, and the study acknowledged this.

CD8+ and CD4+ blood T cells underwent TCR beta sequencing. It was negative isolation that provided the CD8+ and CD4+ T cells, whereas TEMRA cells were enriched by FACS. Sequencing input: CD4+ T cells from PBMCs. The TCR sequence derives from a human donor with multiple sclerosis. The genes are TRBV7-2 and TRBJ1-1; D is undetermined. The chain's CDR3 is CASSLGSHPTAEAFF. The CDR3 region has the DNA TGTGCCAGCAGCTTAGGTTCACATCCTACTGCTGAAGCTTTCTTT.